The 19 T cell receptor beta chains reported below all come from one sample, sequenced in a study of blood T cell repertoires in COVID-19. The data were produced by immunoSEQ multiplex PCR, yet TCRdb's version contains in-frame clones alone and is incomplete. The profile shows about 100,000 clones, about 88% of them singletons. Sequencing was carried out using peripheral blood. Source of these receptors: a man under 40 in a cohort sampled during active COVID-19.

This clone was recorded only once. The J gene is TRBJ2-3, the V gene TRBV29-1; tentatively, D is TRBD2 (5 bases). CDR1 is SQVTM and CDR2 is ANQGSEA in the germline V gene. Trimming cost V 8 bases and J 4 bases, with 13 bases left between them. The CDR3 runs 12 residues. The chain's CDR3 is CSLAPGPDTQYF. Written as DNA, the CDR3 is TGCAGCTTAGCGCCTGGCCCAGATACGCAGTATTTT.

This chain connects TRBV10-1 to TRBJ1-1, with a possible D match to TRBD1 (5 bases). V lost 4 bases to trimming and J lost 5 bases, with 14 bases between them. The length of the CDR3 is 14 residues. Germline V gives CDR1 WNHNN, CDR2 SYGVQD (reference sequence). In DNA form, the CDR3 reads TGCGCCAGCAGTGTAGGGGCTGCGGGAACTGAAGCTTTCTTT. It is translated as CASSVGAAGTEAFF.

The chain carries TRBV5-1 and TRBJ2-2, with 8 bases lining up with TRBD1. Germline V gene data show CDR1 as SGHRS and CDR2 as YFSETQ. With 4 bases clipped from V and 4 bases from J, the junction kept 6 bases outside the gene matches. The CDR3 loop spans 15 amino acids. The CDR3 coding sequence is TGCGCCAGCAGCCCCGACAGGGGTGCCACCGGGGAGCTGTTTTTT. Translating it yields CASSPDRGATGELFF.

The J gene is TRBJ2-1, the V gene TRBV5-4, with TRBD1 matching over 7 bases. There are 17 residues in the CDR3. Germline-derived CDR1 and CDR2 are SGHNT and YYREEE (reference sequence). Trimming removed 0 bases from V and 4 bases from J; junction bases left unmatched: 10. CDR3: CASSLGTSGTVYNEQFF. The CDR3 nucleotides read TGTGCCAGCAGCTTGGGTACTTCCGGGACAGTATACAATGAGCAGTTCTTC.

The chain links TRBV3-1 (or the pseudogene TRBV3-2) to TRBJ1-2; the D is unclear. In germline, CDR1 is LGHDT, CDR2 YNNKEL (reference sequence). V shed 1 base and J shed 4 bases, with 10 bases lying between them. The CDR3 runs to 14 residues. In DNA form, the CDR3 reads TGTGCCAGCAGCCAAGGTCCGGGTTCCTATGGCTACACCTTC. It codes for CASSQGPGSYGYTF.

This chain joins TRBV27 and TRBJ2-7, with TRBD2 matching 11 bases. V dropped 5 bases and J dropped 3; count of bases not matched to a gene: 9. CDR1 MNHEY and CDR2 SMNVEV come from the germline V gene (reference sequence). The CDR3 contains 16 residues. Here the CDR3 reads CASSQGAGTSGYEQYF. CDR3 nucleotide sequence: TGTGCCAGCAGTCAGGGGGCCGGGACTAGCGGCTACGAGCAGTACTTC.

The chain couples TRBV7-2 to TRBJ1-4; TRBD1 matches 7 bases. J lost 5 bases, V lost 3 bases, and 9 bases had no gene match. The CDR3 loop spans 16 amino acids. The germline V gene encodes CDR1 SGHTA and CDR2 FQGNSA. CDR3 sequence: CASSFRDSSINEKLFF. The CDR3 coding sequence is TGTGCCAGCAGCTTCCGGGACAGCTCTATAAATGAAAAACTGTTTTTT. Full variable domain (remainder filled in from reference TRBV7-2 and TRBJ1-4): GAGVSQSPSNKVTEKGKDVELRCDPISGHTALYWYRQSLGQGLEFLIYFQGNSAPDKSGLPSDRFSAERTGGSVSTLTIQRTQQEDSAVYLCASSFRDSSINEKLFFGSGTQLSVL.

This clone is a singleton in its sample. The chain is built from TRBV6-5 and TRBJ2-2, with 8 positions matching TRBD1. The germline V gene has CDR1 MNHEY and CDR2 SVGAGI. Germline trimming cut 4 bases from V and 6 bases from J; bases unmatched to any gene: 10. The CDR3 runs 16 residues. The CDR3, as DNA: TGTGCCAGCAGTTTGCCCGGGACAGGTGTCGCCGGGGAGCTGTTTTTT. Its protein is CASSLPGTGVAGELFF.

The chain carries TRBV30 and TRBJ2-2; D is uncertain. V lost 0 bases, J lost 0 bases, and 8 bases lay in between. The CDR3 loop spans 15 amino acids. Germline V gene data show CDR1 as GTSNPN and CDR2 as SVGIG (reference sequence). The DNA of the CDR3 is TGTGCCTGGAGTGTTGGCGGAGCGAACACCGGGGAGCTGTTTTTT. Its translation is CAWSVGGANTGELFF.

The chain carries TRBV11-2 and TRBJ1-2; D perhaps matches TRBD1 (5 bases). CDR1 and CDR2 from the germline V gene are SGHAT and FQNNGV. The CDR3 totals 14 residues. V gave up 6 bases and J gave up 8 bases, with 19 bases separating them. The CDR3 region is CASSPPNAGLGYTF. In DNA, the CDR3 is TGTGCCAGCAGTCCTCCTAACGCAGGGCTCGGCTACACCTTC.

The gene calls are TRBV6-5 and TRBJ1-4, with D possibly TRBD1 on 5 matching bases. With 0 bases removed from V and 4 bases from J, the gap between germline ends came to 6 bases. The V gene's germline CDR1 is MNHEY and CDR2 SVGAGI. This CDR3 region has 14 residues. CDR3 DNA sequence: TGTGCCAGCAGTTACTCGACAGTTAATGAAAAACTGTTTTTT. Encoded protein: CASSYSTVNEKLFF.

The chain carries TRBV28 and TRBJ2-2; D is unclear. This CDR3 has 10 residues. Germline CDR1 and CDR2: MDHEN and SYDVKM. The V end was cut by 8 bases, the J end by 11 bases, with 9 bases between. The CDR3 DNA follows: TGTGCCAGCGAGAAGCGCGAGCTGTTTTTT. This encodes CASEKRELFF.

The chain couples TRBV27 to TRBJ2-7, with TRBD2 matching over 10 bases. This CDR3 comprises 13 residues. The V and J ends lost 5 bases and 10 bases, in that order; junction bases with no gene match: 8. Germline CDR1 reads MNHEY; CDR2 reads SMNVEV (reference sequence). The CDR3 region is CASSITGLAQQYF. The DNA for the CDR3 is TGTGCCAGCAGTATAACGGGACTAGCGCAACAGTACTTC.

The V call is TRBV28, the J call TRBJ2-7; TRBD2 matches at 8 bases. CDR1 and CDR2 (germline): MDHEN, SYDVKM. J gave up 2 bases and V 2 bases, and 5 bases lay outside the gene matches. The CDR3 is made up of 15 amino acids. Written as DNA, the CDR3 is TGTGCCAGCAGTTTACCGGGGGGGGGAACCTACGAGCAGTACTTC. Protein sequence: CASSLPGGGTYEQYF.

This rearrangement joins TRBV11-2 to TRBJ2-7; 12 bases match TRBD2. After removal of 3 bases from V and 2 bases from J, the junction contained 5 bases not matched to a gene. Germline CDR1 reads SGHAT; CDR2 reads FQNNGV. The CDR3 loop spans 16 amino acids. The CDR3 region is CASSFPSGGGTYEQYF. CDR3 DNA sequence: TGTGCCAGCAGCTTTCCTAGCGGGGGGGGAACCTACGAGCAGTACTTC.

This chain links TRBV7-2 with TRBJ2-3, with TRBD1 matching 9 bases. The CDR3 is 18 amino acids. Trimming took 2 bases from V and 3 from J; bases not matched to a gene: 12. Germline V gene data show CDR1 as SGHTA and CDR2 as FQGNSA. The CDR3 bases are TGTGCCAGCAGCTTAACAGCGACCGGGACAGGGATTACAGATACGCAGTATTTT. This codes for CASSLTATGTGITDTQYF.

CDR3 sequence (DNA): TGTGCCATCAGCACCGACAGGGACGGCTCCTATAATTCACCCCTCCACTTT. Translated, it gives CAISTDRDGSYNSPLHF. The gene calls are TRBV10-3 and TRBJ1-6, with TRBD1 identical over 7 bases. Germline V CDR1 and CDR2: ENHRY, SYGVKD. This CDR3 has 17 residues. J lost 0 bases, V lost 6 bases, and 8 bases had no gene match.

To note about this clone: The sample has other DNA sequences that encode this CDR3 too. The chain combines TRBV6-5 with TRBJ1-3, with a possible D match to TRBD1 (5 bases). CDR3 size: 15 residues. V dropped 7 bases and J dropped 2 bases, with 15 bases sitting between them. Germline loops: CDR1 MNHEY, CDR2 SVGAGI. CDR3 DNA sequence: TGTGCCAGCAAAGGGGATATTGGTCCTGGAAACACCATATATTTT. It codes for CASKGDIGPGNTIYF.

The chain couples TRBV10-3 to TRBJ2-4; tentatively, D is TRBD1 (5 bases). The CDR3 consists of 11 residues. CDR1 is ENHRY, CDR2 SYGVKD, per germline. V was shortened by 6 bases and J by 9 bases, with 9 bases between the two germline ends. CDR3 DNA sequence: TGTGCCATCAGGGGGCAGGGCATTCAGTACTTC. This gives the protein CAIRGQGIQYF.